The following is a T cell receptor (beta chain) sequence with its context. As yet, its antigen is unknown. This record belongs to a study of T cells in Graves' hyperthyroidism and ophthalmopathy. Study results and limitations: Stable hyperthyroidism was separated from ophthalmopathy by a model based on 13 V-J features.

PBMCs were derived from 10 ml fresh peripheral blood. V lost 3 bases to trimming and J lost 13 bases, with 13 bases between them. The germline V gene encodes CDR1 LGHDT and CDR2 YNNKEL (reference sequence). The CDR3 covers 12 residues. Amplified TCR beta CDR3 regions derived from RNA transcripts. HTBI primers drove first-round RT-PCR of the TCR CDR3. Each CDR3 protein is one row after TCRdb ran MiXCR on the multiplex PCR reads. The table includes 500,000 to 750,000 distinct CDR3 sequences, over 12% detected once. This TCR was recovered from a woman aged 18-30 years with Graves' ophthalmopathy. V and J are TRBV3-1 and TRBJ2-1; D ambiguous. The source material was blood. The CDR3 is CASSQTRIAQFF. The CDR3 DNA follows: TGTGCCAGCAGCCAGACGAGAATCGCACAGTTCTTC.